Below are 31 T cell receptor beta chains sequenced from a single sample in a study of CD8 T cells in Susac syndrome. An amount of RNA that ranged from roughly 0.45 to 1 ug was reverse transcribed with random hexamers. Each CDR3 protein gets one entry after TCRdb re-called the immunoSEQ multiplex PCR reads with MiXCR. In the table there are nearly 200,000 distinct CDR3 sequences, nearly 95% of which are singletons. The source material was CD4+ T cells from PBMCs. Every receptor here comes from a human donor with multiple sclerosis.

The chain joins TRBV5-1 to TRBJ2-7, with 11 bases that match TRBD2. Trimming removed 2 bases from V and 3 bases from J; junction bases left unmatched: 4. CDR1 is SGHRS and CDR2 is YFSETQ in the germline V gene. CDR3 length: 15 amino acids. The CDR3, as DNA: TGCGCCAGCAGCTTTGGGACTAGCGGCCTCTACGAGCAGTACTTC. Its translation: CASSFGTSGLYEQYF.

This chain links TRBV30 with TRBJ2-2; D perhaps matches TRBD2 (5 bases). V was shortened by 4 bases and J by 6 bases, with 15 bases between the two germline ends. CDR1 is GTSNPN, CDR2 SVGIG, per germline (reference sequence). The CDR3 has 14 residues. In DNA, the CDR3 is TGTGCCTGGAACCCTGGTCTACTAGCCGGGGAGCTGTTTTTT. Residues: CAWNPGLLAGELFF.

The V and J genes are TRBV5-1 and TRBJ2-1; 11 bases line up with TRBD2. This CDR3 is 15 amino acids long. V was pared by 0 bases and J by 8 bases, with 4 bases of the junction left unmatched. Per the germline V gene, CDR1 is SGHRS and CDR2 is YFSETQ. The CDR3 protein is CASSLGLAGYDEQFF. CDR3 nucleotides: TGCGCCAGCAGCTTGGGACTAGCGGGATACGATGAGCAGTTCTTC.

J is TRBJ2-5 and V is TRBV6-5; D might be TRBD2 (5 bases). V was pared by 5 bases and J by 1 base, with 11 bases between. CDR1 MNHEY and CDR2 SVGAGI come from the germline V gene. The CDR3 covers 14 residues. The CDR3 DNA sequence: TGTGCCAGCAGTCGAGGGCTTCTCCAAGAGACCCAGTACTTC. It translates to CASSRGLLQETQYF.

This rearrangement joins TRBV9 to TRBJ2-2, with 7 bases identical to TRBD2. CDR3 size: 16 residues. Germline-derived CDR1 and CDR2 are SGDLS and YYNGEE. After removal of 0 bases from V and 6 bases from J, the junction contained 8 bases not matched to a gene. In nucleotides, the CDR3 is TGTGCCAGCAGCGTAGGATTTCTAGCGGCTTCCGGGGAGCTGTTTTTT. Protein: CASSVGFLAASGELFF.

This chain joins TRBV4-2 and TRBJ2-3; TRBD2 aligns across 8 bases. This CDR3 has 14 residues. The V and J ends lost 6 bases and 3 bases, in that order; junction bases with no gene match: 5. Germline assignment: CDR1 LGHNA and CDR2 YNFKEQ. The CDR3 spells CASSERELTDTQYF. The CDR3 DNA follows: TGTGCCAGCAGTGAGCGGGAGCTAACAGATACGCAGTATTTT.

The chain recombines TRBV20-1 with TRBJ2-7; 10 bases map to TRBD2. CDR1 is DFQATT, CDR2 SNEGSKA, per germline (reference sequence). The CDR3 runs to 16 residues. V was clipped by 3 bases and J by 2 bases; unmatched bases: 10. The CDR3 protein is CSASLAGLAVPYEQYF. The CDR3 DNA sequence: TGCAGTGCTAGTCTTGCCGGACTAGCGGTCCCCTACGAGCAGTACTTC.

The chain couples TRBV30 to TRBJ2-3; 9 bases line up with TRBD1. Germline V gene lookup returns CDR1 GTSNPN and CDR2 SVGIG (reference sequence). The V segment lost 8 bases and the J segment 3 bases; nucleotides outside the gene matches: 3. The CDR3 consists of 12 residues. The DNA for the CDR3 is TGTGCCCGACAGGGGGTAACAGATACGCAGTATTTT. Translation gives CARQGVTDTQYF.

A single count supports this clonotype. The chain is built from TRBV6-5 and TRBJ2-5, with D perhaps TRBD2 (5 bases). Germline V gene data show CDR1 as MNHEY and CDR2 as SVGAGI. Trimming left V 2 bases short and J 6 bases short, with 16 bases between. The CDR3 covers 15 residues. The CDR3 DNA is TGTGCCAGCAGTTACGAGGGTGTAGGAGGTCAGACCCAGTACTTC. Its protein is CASSYEGVGGQTQYF.

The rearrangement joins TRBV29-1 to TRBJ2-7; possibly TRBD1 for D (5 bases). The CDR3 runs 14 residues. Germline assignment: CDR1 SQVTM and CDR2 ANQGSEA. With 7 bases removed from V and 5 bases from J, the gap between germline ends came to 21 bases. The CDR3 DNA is TGCAGCGCAGGGAAAAAACAGGTCATCGACGAGCAGTACTTC. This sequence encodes CSAGKKQVIDEQYF.

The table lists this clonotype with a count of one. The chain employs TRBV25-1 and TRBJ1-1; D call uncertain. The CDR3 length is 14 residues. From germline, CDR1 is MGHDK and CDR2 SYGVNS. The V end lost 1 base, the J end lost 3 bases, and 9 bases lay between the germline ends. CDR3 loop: CASSEWFGYTEAFF. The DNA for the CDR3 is TGTGCCAGCAGTGAATGGTTTGGGTACACTGAAGCTTTCTTT.

The CDR3 protein is CASSQEGEQYF. The DNA of the CDR3 is TGTGCCAGCAGCCAAGAGGGGGAGCAGTACTTC. The chain recombines TRBV3-1 with TRBJ2-7; D not certain. The CDR3 totals 11 residues. Trimming stripped 0 bases from V and 7 bases from J, with 4 bases between. Germline-derived CDR1 and CDR2 are LGHDT and YNNKEL (reference sequence).

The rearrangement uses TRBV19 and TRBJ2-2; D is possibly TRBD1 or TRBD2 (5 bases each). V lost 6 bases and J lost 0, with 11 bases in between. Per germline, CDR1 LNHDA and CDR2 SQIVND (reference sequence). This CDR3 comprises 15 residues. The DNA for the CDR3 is TGTGCCAGTAGCCCGGGGACGGCGAACACCGGGGAGCTGTTTTTT. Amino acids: CASSPGTANTGELFF. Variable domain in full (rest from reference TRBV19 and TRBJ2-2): DGGITQSPKYLFRKEGQNVTLSCEQNLNHDAMYWYRQDPGQGLRLIYYSQIVNDFQKGDIAEGYSVSREKKESFPLTVTSAQKNPTAFYLCASSPGTANTGELFFGEGSRLTVL.

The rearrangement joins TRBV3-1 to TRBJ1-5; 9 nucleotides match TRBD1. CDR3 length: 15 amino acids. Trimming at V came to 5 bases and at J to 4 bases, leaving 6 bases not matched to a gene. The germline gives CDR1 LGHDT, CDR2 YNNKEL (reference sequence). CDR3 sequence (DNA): TGTGCCAGCAGCTCCTCCGGACAGGGGAATCAGCCCCAGCATTTT. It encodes CASSSSGQGNQPQHF.

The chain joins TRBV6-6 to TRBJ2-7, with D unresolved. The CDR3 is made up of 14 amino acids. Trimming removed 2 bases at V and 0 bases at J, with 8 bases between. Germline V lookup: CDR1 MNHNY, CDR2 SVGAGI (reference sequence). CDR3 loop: CASSYGPNSYEQYF. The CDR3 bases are TGTGCCAGCAGTTACGGGCCGAACTCCTACGAGCAGTACTTC.

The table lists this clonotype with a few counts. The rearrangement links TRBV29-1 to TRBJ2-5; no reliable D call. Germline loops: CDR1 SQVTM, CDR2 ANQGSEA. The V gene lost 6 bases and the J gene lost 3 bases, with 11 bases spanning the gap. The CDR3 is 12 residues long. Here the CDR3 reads CSVFYRKETQYF. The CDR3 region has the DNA TGCAGCGTCTTCTATCGCAAAGAGACCCAGTACTTC.

Here the CDR3 reads CATSSLWGGDTQYF. CDR3 nucleotide sequence: TGTGCCACCAGCAGTCTGTGGGGAGGCGATACGCAGTATTTT. This chain joins TRBV15 and TRBJ2-3; D may be TRBD2 (6 bases). Trimming removed 3 bases at V and 6 bases at J, with 13 bases between. Per germline, CDR1 LNHNV and CDR2 YYDKDF (reference sequence). There are 14 residues in the CDR3.

The CDR3, as DNA: TGCAGCGTTGCGAGTGGAGGTCTTGAAGCTTTCTTT. Its protein is CSVASGGLEAFF. The V gene is TRBV29-1, the J gene TRBJ1-1; D not resolved. Germline lookup yields CDR1 SQVTM and CDR2 ANQGSEA. The CDR3 spans 12 residues. V was shortened by 4 bases and J by 7 bases, with 13 bases between the two germline ends.

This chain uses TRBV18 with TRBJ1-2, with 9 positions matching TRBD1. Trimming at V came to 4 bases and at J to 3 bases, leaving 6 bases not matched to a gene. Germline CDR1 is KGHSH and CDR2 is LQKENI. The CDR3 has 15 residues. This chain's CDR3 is CASSLRQGGDYGYTF. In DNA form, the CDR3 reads TGTGCCAGCTCACTGCGACAGGGGGGGGACTATGGCTACACCTTC.

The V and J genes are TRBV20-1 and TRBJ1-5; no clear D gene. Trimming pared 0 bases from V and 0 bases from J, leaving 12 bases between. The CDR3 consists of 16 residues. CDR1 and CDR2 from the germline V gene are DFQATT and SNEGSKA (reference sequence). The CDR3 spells CSARELQIYSNQPQHF. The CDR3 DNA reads TGCAGTGCTAGAGAGCTTCAGATTTATAGCAATCAGCCCCAGCATTTT.

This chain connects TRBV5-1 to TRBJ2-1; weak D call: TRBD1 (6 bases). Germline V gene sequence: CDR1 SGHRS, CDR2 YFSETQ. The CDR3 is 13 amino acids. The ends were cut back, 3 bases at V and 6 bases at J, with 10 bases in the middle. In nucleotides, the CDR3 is TGCGCCAGCAGCTCACAGGGTCGCAATGAGCAGTTCTTC. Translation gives CASSSQGRNEQFF. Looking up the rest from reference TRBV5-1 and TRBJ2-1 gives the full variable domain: KAGVTQTPRYLIKTRGQQVTLSCSPISGHRSVSWYQQTPGQGLQFLFEYFSETQRNKGNFPGRFSGRQFSNSRSEMNVSTLELGDSALYLCASSSQGRNEQFFGPGTRLTVL.

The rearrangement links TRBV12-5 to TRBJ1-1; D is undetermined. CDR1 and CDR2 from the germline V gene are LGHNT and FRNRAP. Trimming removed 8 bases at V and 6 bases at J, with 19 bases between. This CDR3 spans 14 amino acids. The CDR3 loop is CASIKDPNGAEAFF. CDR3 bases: TGTGCTAGTATAAAGGATCCTAACGGCGCTGAAGCTTTCTTT.

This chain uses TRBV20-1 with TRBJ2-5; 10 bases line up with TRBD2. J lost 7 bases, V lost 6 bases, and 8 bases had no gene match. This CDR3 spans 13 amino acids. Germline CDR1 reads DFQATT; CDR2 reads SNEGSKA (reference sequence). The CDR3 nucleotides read TGCAGTGCAAAGCTAGCGGGGGTCGTGACCCAGTACTTC. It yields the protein CSAKLAGVVTQYF.

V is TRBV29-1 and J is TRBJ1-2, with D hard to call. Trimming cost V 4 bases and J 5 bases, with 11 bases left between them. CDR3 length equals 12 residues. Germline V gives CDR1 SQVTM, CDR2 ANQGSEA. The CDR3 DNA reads TGCAGCGTTGGAGTGGGAGAGTATGGCTACACCTTC. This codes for CSVGVGEYGYTF. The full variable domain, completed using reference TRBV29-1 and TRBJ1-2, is SAVISQKPSRDICQRGTSLTIQCQVDSQVTMMFWYRQQPGQSLTLIATANQGSEATYESGFVIDKFPISRPNLTFSTLTVSNMSPEDSSIYLCSVGVGEYGYTFGSGTRLTVV.

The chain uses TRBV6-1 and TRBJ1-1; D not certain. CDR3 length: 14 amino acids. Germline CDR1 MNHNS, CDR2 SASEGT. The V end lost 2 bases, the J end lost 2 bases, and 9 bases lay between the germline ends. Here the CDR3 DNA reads TGTGCCAGCAGTGAAAAGGGAAGTAACACTGAAGCTTTCTTT. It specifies CASSEKGSNTEAFF.

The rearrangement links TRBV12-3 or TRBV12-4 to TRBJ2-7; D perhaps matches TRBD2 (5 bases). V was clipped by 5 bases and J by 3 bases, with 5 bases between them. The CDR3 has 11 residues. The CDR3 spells CASSGLYEQYF. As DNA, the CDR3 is TGTGCCAGCAGTGGACTCTACGAGCAGTACTTC.

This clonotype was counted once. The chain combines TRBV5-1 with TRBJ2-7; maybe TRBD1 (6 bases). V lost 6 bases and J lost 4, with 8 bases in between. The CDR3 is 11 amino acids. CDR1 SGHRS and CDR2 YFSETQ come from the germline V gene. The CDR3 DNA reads TGCGCCAGCAAGGGGGAATACGAGCAGTACTTC. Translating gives CASKGEYEQYF.

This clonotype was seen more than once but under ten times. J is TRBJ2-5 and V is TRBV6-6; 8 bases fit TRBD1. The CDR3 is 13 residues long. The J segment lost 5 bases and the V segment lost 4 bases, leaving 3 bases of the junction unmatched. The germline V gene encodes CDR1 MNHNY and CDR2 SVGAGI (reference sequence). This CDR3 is CASSLDREETQYF. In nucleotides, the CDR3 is TGTGCCAGCAGTTTGGACAGGGAGGAGACCCAGTACTTC.

The CDR3 coding sequence is TGTGCCAGCAGGAGGACCGCTGAAGGTTACATTCAGTACTTC. Its translation is CASRRTAEGYIQYF. The rearrangement links TRBV6-5 to TRBJ2-4; D ambiguous. This CDR3 is 14 amino acids long. Trimming removed 6 bases at V and 8 bases at J, with 17 bases between. Germline CDR1 MNHEY, CDR2 SVGAGI.

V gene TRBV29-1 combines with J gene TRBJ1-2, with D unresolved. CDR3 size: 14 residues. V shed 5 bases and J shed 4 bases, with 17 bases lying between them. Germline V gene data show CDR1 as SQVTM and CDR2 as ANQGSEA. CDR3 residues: CSVNRAGGLYGYTF. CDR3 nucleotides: TGCAGCGTTAATCGGGCAGGAGGACTCTATGGCTACACCTTC.

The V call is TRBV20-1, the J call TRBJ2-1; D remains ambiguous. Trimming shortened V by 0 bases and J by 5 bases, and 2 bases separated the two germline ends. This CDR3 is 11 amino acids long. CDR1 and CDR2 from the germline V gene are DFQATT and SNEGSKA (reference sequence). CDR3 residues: CSARDNNEQFF. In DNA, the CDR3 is TGCAGTGCTAGAGACAACAATGAGCAGTTCTTC.